This T cell receptor beta chain came from a study of CD8+ T cells in alopecia areata. RNA, once extracted, was reverse transcribed into cDNA for use as the sequencing template. The table came from immunoSEQ multiplex PCR; TCRdb's copy has only in-frame clones and leaves some out. This sample has 150,000 to 200,000 clones; roughly 63% occur once, and the top ten carry 16%. This CDR3 spans 15 amino acids. The germline V and J ends were trimmed by 0 bases and 2 bases, with 10 bases remaining between them. Looked up from germline, CDR1 is MNHEY and CDR2 is SVGAGI. Noted treatment: oral pan-JAK inhibitor, 5-10 mg twice daily. Regarding this clone: Its antigen is undetermined.

Study-wide results and limits: Clonality in lesional scalp, especially alopecia totalis/universalis, exceeded that of normal scalp.

V gene TRBV6-5 combines with J gene TRBJ2-5, with D tentatively TRBD1 or TRBD2 (6 bases each). The material was CD4+ T cells sorted from blood, obtained at approximately week 56, from a patient treated with tofacitinib. The source of this sequence is a human donor with alopecia areata. The CDR3 is CASSYSTGLQETQYF. CDR3 coding DNA: TGTGCCAGCAGTTACTCGACAGGACTACAAGAGACCCAGTACTTC.